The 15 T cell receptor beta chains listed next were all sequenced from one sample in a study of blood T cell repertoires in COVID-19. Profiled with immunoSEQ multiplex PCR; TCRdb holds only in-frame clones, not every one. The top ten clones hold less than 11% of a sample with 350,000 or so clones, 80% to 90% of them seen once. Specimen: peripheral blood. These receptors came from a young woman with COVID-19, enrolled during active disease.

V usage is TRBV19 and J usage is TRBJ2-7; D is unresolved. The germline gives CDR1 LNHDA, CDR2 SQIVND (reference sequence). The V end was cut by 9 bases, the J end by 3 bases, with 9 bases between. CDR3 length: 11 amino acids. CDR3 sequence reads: CASAADYEQYF. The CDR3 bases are TGTGCCAGCGCGGCAGACTACGAGCAGTACTTC.

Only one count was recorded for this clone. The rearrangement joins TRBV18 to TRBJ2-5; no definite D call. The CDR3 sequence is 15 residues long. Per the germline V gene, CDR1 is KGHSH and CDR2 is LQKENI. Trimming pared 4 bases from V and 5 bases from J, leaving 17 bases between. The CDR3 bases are TGTGCCAGCTCACTTCCTAGGAGTAATCGGGAGACCCAGTACTTC. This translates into CASSLPRSNRETQYF.

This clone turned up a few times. In nucleotides, the CDR3 is TGCGCCAGCAGCTTGGGTCTGGAGTGGGACACCGGGGAGCTGTTTTTT. This gives the protein CASSLGLEWDTGELFF. The J gene is TRBJ2-2, the V gene TRBV5-1; no definite D call. Trimming left V 0 bases short and J 3 bases short, with 12 bases between. Germline V gene sequence: CDR1 SGHRS, CDR2 YFSETQ. The length of the CDR3 is 16 residues. The full variable domain, completed using reference TRBV5-1 and TRBJ2-2, is KAGVTQTPRYLIKTRGQQVTLSCSPISGHRSVSWYQQTPGQGLQFLFEYFSETQRNKGNFPGRFSGRQFSNSRSEMNVSTLELGDSALYLCASSLGLEWDTGELFFGEGSRLTVL.

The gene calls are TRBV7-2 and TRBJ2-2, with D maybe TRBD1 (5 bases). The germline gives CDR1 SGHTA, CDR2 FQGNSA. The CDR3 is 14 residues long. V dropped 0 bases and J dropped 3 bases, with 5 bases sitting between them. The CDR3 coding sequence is TGTGCCAGCAGCTTAGCCAGGGACACCGGGGAGCTGTTTTTT. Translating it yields CASSLARDTGELFF. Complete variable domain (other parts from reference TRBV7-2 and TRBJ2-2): GAGVSQSPSNKVTEKGKDVELRCDPISGHTALYWYRQSLGQGLEFLIYFQGNSAPDKSGLPSDRFSAERTGGSVSTLTIQRTQQEDSAVYLCASSLARDTGELFFGEGSRLTVL.

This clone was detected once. CDR3 sequence: CASSLTTGGLYEQYF. The CDR3 DNA is TGCGCCAGCAGCTTGACGACAGGGGGTCTATACGAGCAGTACTTC. The J gene is TRBJ2-7, the V gene TRBV5-1; 9 nucleotides match TRBD1. CDR3 length equals 15 residues. Germline assignment: CDR1 SGHRS and CDR2 YFSETQ. Germline trimming cut 1 base from V and 4 bases from J; bases unmatched to any gene: 6.

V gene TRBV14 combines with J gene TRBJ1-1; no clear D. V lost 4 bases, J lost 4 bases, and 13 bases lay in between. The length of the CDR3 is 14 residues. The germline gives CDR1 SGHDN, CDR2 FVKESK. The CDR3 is CASSPTSSGTEAFF. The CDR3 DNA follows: TGTGCCAGCAGCCCCACTTCCTCGGGCACTGAAGCTTTCTTT.

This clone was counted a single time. The DNA for the CDR3 is TGCGCCAGCAGCTTGCCCGCAGGACTGTCCTACGAGCAGTACTTC. Amino acids: CASSLPAGLSYEQYF. This chain uses TRBV5-1 with TRBJ2-7; D is perhaps TRBD2 (5 bases). The length of the CDR3 is 15 residues. Looked up from germline, CDR1 is SGHRS and CDR2 is YFSETQ. The V gene lost 1 base and the J gene lost 1 base, with 12 bases spanning the gap.

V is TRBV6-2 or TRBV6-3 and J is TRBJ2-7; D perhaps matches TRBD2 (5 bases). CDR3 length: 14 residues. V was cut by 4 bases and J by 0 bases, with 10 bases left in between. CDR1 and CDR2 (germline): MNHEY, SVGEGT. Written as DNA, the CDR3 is TGTGCCAGCAGTTTGGCGGGTAGCTCCTACGAGCAGTACTTC. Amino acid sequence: CASSLAGSSYEQYF.

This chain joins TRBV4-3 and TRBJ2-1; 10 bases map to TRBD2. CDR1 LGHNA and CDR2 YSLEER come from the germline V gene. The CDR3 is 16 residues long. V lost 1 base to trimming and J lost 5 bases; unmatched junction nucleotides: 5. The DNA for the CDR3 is TGCGCCAGCAGCCAAGGAAGCGGACTAGCGGACAATGAGCAGTTCTTC. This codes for CASSQGSGLADNEQFF.

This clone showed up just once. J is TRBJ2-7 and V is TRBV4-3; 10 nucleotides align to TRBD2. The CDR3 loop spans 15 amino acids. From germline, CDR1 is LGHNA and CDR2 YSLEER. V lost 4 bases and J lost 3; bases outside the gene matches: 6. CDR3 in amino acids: CASSLRLAGIYEQYF. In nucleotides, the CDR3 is TGCGCCAGCAGCCTTCGACTAGCGGGTATCTACGAGCAGTACTTC.

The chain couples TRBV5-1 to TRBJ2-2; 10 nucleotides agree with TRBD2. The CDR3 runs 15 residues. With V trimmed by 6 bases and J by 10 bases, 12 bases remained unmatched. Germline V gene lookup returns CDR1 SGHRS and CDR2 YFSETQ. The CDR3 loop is CASTTLAGSPEELFF. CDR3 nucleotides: TGCGCCAGCACGACACTAGCGGGATCCCCCGAGGAGCTGTTTTTT.

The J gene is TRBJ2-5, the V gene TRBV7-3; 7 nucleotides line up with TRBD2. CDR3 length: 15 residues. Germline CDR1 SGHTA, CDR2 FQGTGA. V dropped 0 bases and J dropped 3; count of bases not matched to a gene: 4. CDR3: CASSLTGLAEETQYF. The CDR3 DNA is TGTGCCAGCAGCTTAACGGGCCTAGCGGAAGAGACCCAGTACTTC.

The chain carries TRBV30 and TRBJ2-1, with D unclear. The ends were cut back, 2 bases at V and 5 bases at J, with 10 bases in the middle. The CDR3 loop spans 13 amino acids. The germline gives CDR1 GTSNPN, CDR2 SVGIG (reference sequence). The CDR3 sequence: CAWSSQSHNEQFF. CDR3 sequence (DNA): TGTGCCTGGAGTTCCCAGTCCCACAATGAGCAGTTCTTC.

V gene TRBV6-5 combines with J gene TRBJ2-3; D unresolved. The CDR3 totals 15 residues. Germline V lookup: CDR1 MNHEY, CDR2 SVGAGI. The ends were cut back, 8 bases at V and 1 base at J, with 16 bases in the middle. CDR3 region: CASSFSRSGTDTQYF. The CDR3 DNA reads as TGTGCCAGCTCCTTCTCAAGATCGGGCACAGATACGCAGTATTTT.

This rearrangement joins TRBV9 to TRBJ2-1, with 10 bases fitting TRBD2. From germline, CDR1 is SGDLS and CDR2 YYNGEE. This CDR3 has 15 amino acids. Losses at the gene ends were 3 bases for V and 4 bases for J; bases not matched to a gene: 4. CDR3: CASSASSGSYNEQFF. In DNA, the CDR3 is TGTGCCAGCAGCGCCTCTAGCGGGAGTTACAATGAGCAGTTCTTC.